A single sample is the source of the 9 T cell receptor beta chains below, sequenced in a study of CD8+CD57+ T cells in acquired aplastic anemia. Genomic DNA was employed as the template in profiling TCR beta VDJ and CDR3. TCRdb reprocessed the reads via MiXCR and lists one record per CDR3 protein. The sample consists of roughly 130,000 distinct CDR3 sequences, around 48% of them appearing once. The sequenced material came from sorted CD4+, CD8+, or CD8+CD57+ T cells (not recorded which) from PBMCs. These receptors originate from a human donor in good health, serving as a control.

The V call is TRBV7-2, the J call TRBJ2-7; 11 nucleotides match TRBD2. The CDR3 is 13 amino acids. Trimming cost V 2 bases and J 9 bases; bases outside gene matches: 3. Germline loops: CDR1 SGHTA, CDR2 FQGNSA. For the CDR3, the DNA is TGTGCCAGCAGCTTACCTCTAGCGGGGGGGCAGTACTTC. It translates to CASSLPLAGGQYF.

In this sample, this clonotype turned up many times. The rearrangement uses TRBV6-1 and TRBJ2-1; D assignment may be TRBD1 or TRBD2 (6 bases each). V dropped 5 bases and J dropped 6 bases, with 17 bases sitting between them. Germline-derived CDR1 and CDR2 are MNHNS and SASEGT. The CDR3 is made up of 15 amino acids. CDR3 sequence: CASSSISGGFNEQFF. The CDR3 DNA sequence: TGTGCCAGCAGTTCGATCTCCGGGGGCTTCAATGAGCAGTTCTTC.

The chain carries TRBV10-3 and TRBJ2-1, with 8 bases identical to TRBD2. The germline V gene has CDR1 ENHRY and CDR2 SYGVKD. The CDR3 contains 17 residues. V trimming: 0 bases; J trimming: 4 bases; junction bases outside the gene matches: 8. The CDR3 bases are TGTGCCATCAGTGAGTCCCAAGCGGGGGCCATTTACAATGAGCAGTTCTTC. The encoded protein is CAISESQAGAIYNEQFF.

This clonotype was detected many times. CDR3 amino acids: CASSEALGVYGYTF. CDR3 coding DNA: TGTGCCAGCAGTGAAGCGCTGGGGGTTTATGGCTACACCTTC. The chain recombines TRBV6-1 with TRBJ1-2, with a possible D match to TRBD1 (5 bases). Germline CDR1 is MNHNS and CDR2 is SASEGT. This CDR3 has 14 residues. V was cut by 0 bases and J by 5 bases, with 10 bases left in between.

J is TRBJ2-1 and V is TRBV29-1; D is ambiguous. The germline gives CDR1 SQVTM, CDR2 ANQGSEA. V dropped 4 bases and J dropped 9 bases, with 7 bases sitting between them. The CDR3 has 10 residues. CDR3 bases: TGCAGCGTTGCAGATACTGAGCAGTTCTTC. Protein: CSVADTEQFF.

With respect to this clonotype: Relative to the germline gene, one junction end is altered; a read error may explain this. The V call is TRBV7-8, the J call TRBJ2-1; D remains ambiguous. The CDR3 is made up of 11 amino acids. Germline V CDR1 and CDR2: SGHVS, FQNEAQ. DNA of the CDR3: TGTGCCAGCGGAGTAGCCAATGAGCAGTCCTTC. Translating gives CASGVANEQSF.

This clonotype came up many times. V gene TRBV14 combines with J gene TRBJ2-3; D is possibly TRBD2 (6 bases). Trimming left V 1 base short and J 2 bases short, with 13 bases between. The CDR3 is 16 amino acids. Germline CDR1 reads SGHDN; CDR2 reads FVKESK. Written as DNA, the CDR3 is TGTGCCAGCAGCCAAGGGGACTTCCACGCCACAGATACGCAGTATTTT. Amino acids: CASSQGDFHATDTQYF.

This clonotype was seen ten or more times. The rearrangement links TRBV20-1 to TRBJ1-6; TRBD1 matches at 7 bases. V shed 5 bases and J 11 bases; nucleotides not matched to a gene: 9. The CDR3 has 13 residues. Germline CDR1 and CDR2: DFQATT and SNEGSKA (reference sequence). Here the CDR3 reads CSAPGTVGPPLHF. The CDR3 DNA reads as TGCAGTGCTCCCGGGACAGTAGGGCCACCCCTCCACTTT.

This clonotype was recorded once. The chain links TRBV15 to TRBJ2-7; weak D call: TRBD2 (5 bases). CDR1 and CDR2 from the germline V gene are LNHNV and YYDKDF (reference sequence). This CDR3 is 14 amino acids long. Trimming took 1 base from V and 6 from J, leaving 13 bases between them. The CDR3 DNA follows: TGTGCCACCAGCAGAGTACGGGGATTTGGCGAGCAGTACTTC. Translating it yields CATSRVRGFGEQYF.